A single sample is the source of the 23 T cell receptor beta chains below, sequenced in a study of T-cell memory formation after mild COVID-19. From the 5' RACE reads, TCRdb called clonotypes with MiXCR, one entry per CDR3 protein. The sample yields some 450,000 distinct CDR3 sequences, more than 15% seen once. Input material: PBMCs or a T cell subset sorted from them (not recorded which). These receptors all stem from a man between 18 and 35 years old who had mild COVID-19 (a few samples of this study predate the infection). Cell type and time point are not known.

J is TRBJ2-1 and V is TRBV7-9; no reliable D call. The CDR3 has 13 amino acids. V lost 4 bases and J 8 bases, leaving 12 bases between the germline ends. The V gene's germline CDR1 is SEHNR and CDR2 FQNEAQ (reference sequence). CDR3 bases: TGTGCCAGCAGCTCACTCCCAGTCCATGAGCAGTTCTTC. Amino acids: CASSSLPVHEQFF.

A few counts support this clonotype. The chain links TRBV5-1 to TRBJ2-5; D is unclear. Germline CDR1 SGHRS, CDR2 YFSETQ. Trimming removed 0 bases at V and 1 base at J, with 7 bases between. This CDR3 has 14 amino acids. The CDR3 bases are TGCGCCAGCAGCTTGGGTTGGGGCCAAGAGACCCAGTACTTC. Its protein is CASSLGWGQETQYF.

This clonotype was observed a few times. V gene TRBV7-9 combines with J gene TRBJ2-7; tentative D call: TRBD1 (5 bases). V was clipped by 5 bases and J by 5 bases, with 13 bases between them. Germline V CDR1 and CDR2: SEHNR, FQNEAQ (reference sequence). This CDR3 is 13 amino acids long. CDR3 nucleotides: TGTGCCAGCAGCCGTCATGGGGCCCACGAGCAGTACTTC. It specifies CASSRHGAHEQYF.

The V gene is TRBV20-1, the J gene TRBJ1-1; no clear D gene. The length of the CDR3 is 12 residues. Germline V CDR1 and CDR2: DFQATT, SNEGSKA (reference sequence). Trimming pared 2 bases from V and 1 base from J, leaving 5 bases between. The DNA of the CDR3 is TGCAGTGCTAGACGTCAGAACACTGAAGCTTTCTTT. Amino acid sequence: CSARRQNTEAFF.

V and J are TRBV7-9 and TRBJ2-7, with 11 positions matching TRBD2. In germline, CDR1 is SEHNR, CDR2 FQNEAQ (reference sequence). The CDR3 spans 17 residues. V lost 7 bases, J lost 2 bases, and 13 bases stayed unmatched. The CDR3 nucleotides read TGTGCCAGCACCTCAATAGGGGGGGGACTAGCGGCCTACGAGCAGTACTTC. It translates to CASTSIGGGLAAYEQYF.

There are a few counts of this clonotype. This sequence joins TRBV4-3 and TRBJ2-7, with 10 bases aligning to TRBD2. In germline, CDR1 is LGHNA, CDR2 YSLEER. The V and J ends lost 1 base and 3 bases, in that order; junction bases with no gene match: 3. The CDR3 is made up of 15 amino acids. This CDR3 is CASSQVASGGYEQYF. CDR3 DNA sequence: TGCGCCAGCAGCCAAGTGGCTAGCGGGGGCTACGAGCAGTACTTC.

This clonotype was found many times. The CDR3 coding sequence is TGTGCCAGCAGCCTTAGCGGGTTCAGCTCCTACAATGAGCAGTTCTTC. It yields the protein CASSLSGFSSYNEQFF. This chain connects TRBV11-2 to TRBJ2-1; 7 bases fit TRBD2. From germline, CDR1 is SGHAT and CDR2 FQNNGV. This CDR3 is built from 16 residues. Losses at the gene ends were 5 bases for V and 0 bases for J; bases not matched to a gene: 7.

The chain combines TRBV20-1 with TRBJ2-3, with 7 bases lining up with TRBD1. The germline V gene has CDR1 DFQATT and CDR2 SNEGSKA (reference sequence). Germline trimming cut 3 bases from V and 5 bases from J; bases unmatched to any gene: 2. The CDR3 covers 12 residues. The CDR3 spells CSASQGVDTQYF. CDR3 nucleotide sequence: TGCAGTGCTAGCCAGGGGGTAGATACGCAGTATTTT.

V is TRBV11-1 and J is TRBJ2-3, with D maybe TRBD2 (5 bases). Looked up from germline, CDR1 is SGHAT and CDR2 is FQDESV (reference sequence). Trimming removed 5 bases from V and 2 bases from J, with 11 bases in between. The CDR3 is made up of 14 amino acids. The DNA of the CDR3 is TGTGCCAGCAGCGACTATACTAACACAGATACGCAGTATTTT. Translation gives CASSDYTNTDTQYF.

The gene calls are TRBV28 and TRBJ2-2, with TRBD1 identical over 10 bases. Germline CDR1 is MDHEN and CDR2 is SYDVKM. With 8 bases clipped from V and 4 bases from J, the junction kept 10 bases outside the gene matches. CDR3 length: 16 residues. The CDR3 DNA sequence: TGTGCCAGCCAGGGAGCGGGACAGGGGACCACCGGGGAGCTGTTTTTT. Its translation: CASQGAGQGTTGELFF.

This chain connects TRBV27 to TRBJ2-3; the match to TRBD1 covers 8 bases. Trimming removed 6 bases from V and 2 bases from J; junction bases left unmatched: 7. The CDR3 is made up of 15 amino acids. Germline CDR1 reads MNHEY; CDR2 reads SMNVEV (reference sequence). As DNA, the CDR3 is TGTGCCAGCAGGAAGGGGACAGGCCTCACAGATACGCAGTATTTT. It codes for CASRKGTGLTDTQYF.

In this sample, this clonotype turned up once. The chain combines TRBV12-2 with TRBJ1-6; the table's D call, TRBD1, has no DNA check behind it. TRBV12-2 is a pseudogene segment. The CDR3 has 15 residues. The CDR3, as DNA: TGTGCAAGTCGCTCGGGACAGCTCTATAATTCACCCCTCCACTTT. Amino acids: CASRSGQLYNSPLHF.

This clonotype has a handful of counts. In DNA, the CDR3 is TGTGCCAGTAGTATAGGGCCCGTGAACTCTGGAAACACCATATATTTT. Protein sequence: CASSIGPVNSGNTIYF. The chain uses TRBV19 and TRBJ1-3; D is unclear. The CDR3 is 16 residues long. Trimming pared 1 base from V and 0 bases from J, leaving 10 bases between. The germline gives CDR1 LNHDA, CDR2 SQIVND (reference sequence).

This clonotype was seen at least ten times. The chain combines TRBV18 with TRBJ1-2; 7 bases fit TRBD1. The CDR3 extends over 13 amino acids. V trimming: 8 bases; J trimming: 3 bases; junction bases outside the gene matches: 6. Looked up from germline, CDR1 is KGHSH and CDR2 is LQKENI. CDR3 loop: CASSPDRDYGYTF. The CDR3 region has the DNA TGTGCCAGCAGTCCTGACAGGGACTATGGCTACACCTTC.

This clonotype was counted ten times or more. The chain employs TRBV5-1 and TRBJ2-2, with TRBD2 as a possible D gene (6 bases). V lost 1 base and J 4 bases, leaving 11 bases between the germline ends. Per the germline V gene, CDR1 is SGHRS and CDR2 is YFSETQ. The CDR3 extends over 15 amino acids. DNA of the CDR3: TGCGCCAGCAGCTTGTCCTACGGGGGCACCGGGGAGCTGTTTTTT. Translated, it gives CASSLSYGGTGELFF.

V and J are TRBV4-2 and TRBJ1-4; 9 bases are a match to TRBD1. The CDR3 extends over 14 amino acids. V was pared by 1 base and J by 10 bases, with 4 bases of the junction left unmatched. Germline values: CDR1 LGHNA, CDR2 YNFKEQ. CDR3 in amino acids: CASSQGQGGGKLFF. The CDR3 DNA is TGTGCCAGCAGCCAAGGACAGGGGGGCGGAAAACTGTTTTTT.

The chain links TRBV6-2 or TRBV6-3 to TRBJ2-5; 7 bases are shared with TRBD2. Trimming at V came to 0 bases and at J to 1 base, leaving 11 bases not matched to a gene. Per germline, CDR1 MNHEY and CDR2 SVGEGT. The CDR3 is 18 amino acids. The CDR3 protein is CASSYSIGLAEVQETQYF. The CDR3, as DNA: TGTGCCAGCAGTTACTCGATAGGGCTAGCGGAGGTCCAAGAGACCCAGTACTTC.

This clonotype was detected a few times. J is TRBJ2-1 and V is TRBV2; D is unclear. The V end was cut by 4 bases, the J end by 3 bases, with 4 bases between. Germline V gene sequence: CDR1 SNHLY, CDR2 FYNNEI. The CDR3 consists of 12 residues. CDR3 protein: CASSGNYNEQFF. CDR3 DNA: TGTGCCAGCAGTGGCAACTACAATGAGCAGTTCTTC.

This clonotype was observed a handful of times. The chain uses TRBV5-7 and TRBJ2-7; D uncertain. TRBV5-7 is an open reading frame, and its role is uncertain. This CDR3 has 14 residues. V was cut by 1 base and J by 3 bases, with 11 bases left in between. CDR3 loop: CASSLMQTLYEQYF. CDR3 nucleotides: TGTGCCAGCAGCTTGATGCAAACTCTCTACGAGCAGTACTTC.

The chain couples TRBV3-1 to TRBJ2-6; D is ambiguous. The V end was cut by 4 bases, the J end by 0 bases, with 7 bases between. The CDR3 spans 15 residues. The germline V gene encodes CDR1 LGHDT and CDR2 YNNKEL (reference sequence). As DNA, the CDR3 is TGTGCCAGCAGCCCAAAGAACTCTGGGGCCAACGTCCTGACTTTC. Translation: CASSPKNSGANVLTF.

This clonotype was recorded at least ten times. The rearrangement uses TRBV7-9 and TRBJ2-5; D may be TRBD2 (7 bases). The V gene's germline CDR1 is SEHNR and CDR2 FQNEAQ (reference sequence). CDR3 size: 13 residues. V gave up 8 bases and J gave up 2 bases, with 12 bases separating them. The CDR3 reads CASEGGGQETQYF. CDR3 bases: TGTGCCAGCGAAGGGGGGGGTCAAGAGACCCAGTACTTC. The full variable domain, with the rest looked up from reference TRBV7-9 and TRBJ2-5, is DTGVSQNPRHKITKRGQNVTFRCDPISEHNRLYWYRQTLGQGPEFLTYFQNEAQLEKSRLLSDRFSAERPKGSFSTLEIQRTEQGDSAMYLCASEGGGQETQYFGPGTRLLVL.

The V call is TRBV28, the J call TRBJ2-7; tentatively, D is TRBD2 (6 bases). CDR3 length: 15 amino acids. The germline V gene has CDR1 MDHEN and CDR2 SYDVKM. Trimming cost V 2 bases and J 3 bases, with 14 bases left between them. CDR3 in amino acids: CASSLGGAGIYEQYF. The DNA of the CDR3 is TGTGCCAGCAGTTTAGGAGGGGCAGGGATCTACGAGCAGTACTTC. The full variable domain, completed using reference TRBV28 and TRBJ2-7, is DVKVTQSSRYLVKRTGEKVFLECVQDMDHENMFWYRQDPGLGLRLIYFSYDVKMKEKGDIPEGYSVSREKKERFSLILESASTNQTSMYLCASSLGGAGIYEQYFGPGTRLTVT.

This clonotype was detected ten times or more. This chain connects TRBV5-1 to TRBJ2-1; D may be TRBD1 (5 bases). CDR3 length: 14 amino acids. Per germline, CDR1 SGHRS and CDR2 YFSETQ. Between the trimmed V and J ends, which lost 1 base and 7 bases, there was a span of 12 bases. The CDR3 here is CASSLQGIENEQFF. Written as DNA, the CDR3 is TGCGCCAGCAGCTTGCAGGGTATTGAGAATGAGCAGTTCTTC. Full variable domain (outside the CDR3, taken from reference TRBV5-1 and TRBJ2-1): KAGVTQTPRYLIKTRGQQVTLSCSPISGHRSVSWYQQTPGQGLQFLFEYFSETQRNKGNFPGRFSGRQFSNSRSEMNVSTLELGDSALYLCASSLQGIENEQFFGPGTRLTVL.